These T cell receptor beta chains were read from a single sample in a study of T cell repertoires in cytomegalovirus infection. TCRdb used MiXCR to reprocess the reads, holding one entry per CDR3 protein. Among some 200,000 distinct CDR3 sequences, more than 9% were seen once, and the ten largest hold about 4.2%. Specimen: PBMCs. These TCRs come from a human donor in good health (CMV status not recorded). Some clones in this sample may be carry-over from other donors' samples. CDR3s include the opening cysteine and the closing phenylalanine or tryptophan. The D gene is left open where the match is weak. Only some rows state a clone size, as once, few, many or a class for expanded clones.

V: TRBV20-1; size: few; D: NA; J: TRBJ2-7; CDR3: CSARKRWTPYEQYF; DNA: TGCAGTGCTAGAAAGAGGTGGACCCCCTACGAGCAGTACTTC
V: TRBV6-6; size: few; D: TRBD2; J: TRBJ2-1; CDR3: CASSPSGAYNEQFF; DNA: TGTGCCAGCAGCCCCAGCGGGGCTTACAATGAGCAGTTCTTC
V: TRBV10-3; size: NA; D: TRBD1; J: TRBJ2-7; CDR3: CATMTGNTYEQYF; DNA: TGTGCCACTATGACAGGGAATACCTACGAGCAGTACTTC
V: TRBV5-5; size: few; D: NA; J: TRBJ1-2; CDR3: CASSLTGKSNYGYTF; DNA: TGTGCCAGCAGCTTAACGGGAAAGTCTAACTATGGCTACACCTTC
V: TRBV20-1; size: NA; D: TRBD2; J: TRBJ2-7; CDR3: CSARMGLAGYYRGEQYF; DNA: TGCAGTGCTAGAATGGGACTAGCGGGATACTATCGCGGGGAGCAGTACTTC
V: TRBV29-1; size: NA; D: NA; J: TRBJ2-5; CDR3: CSVPRGSEETQYF; DNA: TGCAGCGTTCCCCGGGGGTCTGAAGAGACCCAGTACTTC
V: TRBV10-3; size: many; D: TRBD1; J: TRBJ1-5; CDR3: CAISLTGQGRQPQHF; DNA: TGTGCCATCAGTCTCACGGGACAGGGTCGACAGCCCCAGCATTTT
V: TRBV7-2; size: many; D: NA; J: TRBJ1-5; CDR3: CASSEGEPQHF; DNA: TGTGCCAGCAGCGAAGGGGAGCCCCAGCATTTT
V: TRBV7-2; size: many; D: NA; J: TRBJ1-5; CDR3: CASSFSNQPQHF; DNA: TGTGCCAGCAGCTTCAGTAATCAGCCCCAGCATTTT
V: TRBV20-1; size: NA; D: NA; J: TRBJ2-1; CDR3: CSAILAFTSRRNEQFF; DNA: TGCAGTGCTATCTTGGCCTTTACTAGCCGGCGGAATGAGCAGTTCTTC
V: TRBV29-1; size: NA; D: NA; J: TRBJ1-1; CDR3: CSVAGLYTEAFF; DNA: TGCAGCGTTGCAGGGCTGTACACTGAAGCTTTCTTT
V: TRBV7-8; size: many; D: NA; J: TRBJ2-5; CDR3: CASGPSEGVTETQYF; DNA: TGTGCCTCCGGCCCCTCTGAGGGAGTTACAGAGACCCAGTACTTC
V: TRBV25-1; size: NA; D: NA; J: TRBJ2-5; CDR3: CASSRPGMQTQYF; DNA: TGTGCCAGCAGTCGGCCAGGGATGCAGACCCAGTACTTC
V: TRBV7-2; size: many; D: NA; J: TRBJ1-6; CDR3: CASSLVQYNSPLHF; DNA: TGTGCCAGCAGCTTAGTCCAGTATAATTCACCCCTCCACTTT
V: TRBV5-6; size: many; D: TRBD1; J: TRBJ1-5; CDR3: CASSQGANQPQHF; DNA: TGTGCCAGCAGCCAGGGGGCGAATCAGCCCCAGCATTTT
V: TRBV6-6; size: few; D: TRBD1; J: TRBJ1-5; CDR3: CASSYPTGVGNQPQHF; DNA: TGTGCCAGCAGTTACCCTACAGGGGTGGGCAATCAGCCCCAGCATTTT
V: TRBV6-2/TRBV6-3; size: few; D: NA; J: TRBJ1-1; CDR3: CASRRTGQMNTEAFF; DNA: TGTGCCAGCAGACGTACCGGACAGATGAACACTGAAGCTTTCTTT
V: TRBV7-2; size: many; D: TRBD1; J: TRBJ1-5; CDR3: CASSLGQGVNQPQHF; DNA: TGTGCCAGCAGCTTGGGACAGGGGGTGAATCAGCCCCAGCATTTT
V: TRBV7-3; size: few; D: NA; J: TRBJ2-2; CDR3: CASSLTRDTGELFF; DNA: TGTGCCAGCTCCTTAACTAGAGACACCGGGGAGCTGTTTTTT
V: TRBV7-9; size: many; D: TRBD2; J: TRBJ2-2; CDR3: CASSQPTSGKRDTGELFF; DNA: TGTGCCAGCAGCCAGCCGACTAGCGGGAAGAGGGACACCGGGGAGCTGTTTTTT
V: TRBV7-2; size: NA; D: NA; J: TRBJ2-3; CDR3: CASSLDSRTDTQYF; DNA: TGTGCCAGCAGCTTGGACTCACGCACAGATACGCAGTATTTT
V: TRBV6-1; size: few; D: NA; J: TRBJ1-4; CDR3: CASRTGTRNEKLFF; DNA: TGTGCCAGCAGGACCGGGACCCGTAATGAAAAACTGTTTTTT
V: TRBV19; size: NA; D: NA; J: TRBJ1-1; CDR3: CASSKALENTEAFF; DNA: TGTGCCAGTAGTAAGGCACTGGAGAACACTGAAGCTTTCTTT
V: TRBV20-1; size: many; D: TRBD2; J: TRBJ2-3; CDR3: CSANPTSGRSTDTQYF; DNA: TGCAGTGCCAATCCGACTAGCGGGAGAAGCACAGATACGCAGTATTTT
V: TRBV7-4; size: NA; D: TRBD1; J: TRBJ2-7; CDR3: CASSSSGQEPTYEQYF; DNA: TGTGCCAGCAGCTCAAGCGGACAGGAACCTACCTACGAGCAGTACTTC
V: TRBV9; size: NA; D: TRBD2; J: TRBJ2-7; CDR3: CASSIGTSRYEQYF; DNA: TGTGCCAGCAGCATCGGGACTAGCCGCTACGAGCAGTACTTC
V: TRBV11-3; size: many; D: NA; J: TRBJ1-3; CDR3: CASQGPGNTIYF; DNA: TGTGCCAGCCAGGGACCTGGAAACACCATATATTTT
V: TRBV28; size: few; D: NA; J: TRBJ1-5; CDR3: CASSFMGSNQPQHF; DNA: TGTGCCAGCAGTTTTATGGGAAGCAATCAGCCCCAGCATTTT
V: TRBV7-6; size: many; D: TRBD1; J: TRBJ1-3; CDR3: CASSLRTGPSGNTIYF; DNA: TGTGCCAGCAGCTTAAGGACAGGGCCCTCTGGAAACACCATATATTTT
V: TRBV11-3; size: many; D: NA; J: TRBJ2-5; CDR3: CASSLGGFGETQYF; DNA: TGTGCCAGCAGCTTAGGCGGCTTCGGAGAGACCCAGTACTTC
V: TRBV12-3/TRBV12-4; size: many; D: NA; J: TRBJ1-4; CDR3: CASRTRGSTNEKLFF; DNA: TGTGCCAGCAGAACTCGGGGTAGCACTAATGAAAAACTGTTTTTT
V: TRBV29-1; size: many; D: TRBD1; J: TRBJ1-2; CDR3: CSVTPRTGYVYTF; DNA: TGCAGCGTAACCCCTAGGACAGGCTATGTCTACACCTTC
V: TRBV7-3; size: many; D: NA; J: TRBJ2-1; CDR3: CASSLGRGKGDEQFF; DNA: TGTGCCAGCAGCTTAGGGAGGGGGAAAGGGGATGAGCAGTTCTTC
V: TRBV2; size: many; D: TRBD2; J: TRBJ2-5; CDR3: CASSSTSGDSEETQYF; DNA: TGTGCCAGCAGTTCGACTAGCGGGGATTCGGAAGAGACCCAGTACTTC
V: TRBV7-2; size: many; D: NA; J: TRBJ1-1; CDR3: CASSLVSRGVAPLIRAFF; DNA: TGTGCCAGCAGCTTAGTCTCCAGGGGTGTTGCCCCCTTGATTCGGGCTTTCTTT
V: TRBV7-6; size: many; D: NA; J: TRBJ2-7; CDR3: CASSGYGTPTYEQYF; DNA: TGTGCCAGCAGCGGCTACGGGACTCCCACCTACGAGCAGTACTTC
V: TRBV10-3; size: many; D: NA; J: TRBJ2-7; CDR3: CAIREGGGGTYEQYF; DNA: TGTGCCATCAGGGAGGGCGGAGGGGGGACCTACGAGCAGTACTTC
V: TRBV28; size: many; D: NA; J: TRBJ1-2; CDR3: CASRSSHQTNYGYTF; DNA: TGTGCCAGCAGGTCAAGCCACCAGACTAACTATGGCTACACCTTC
V: TRBV19; size: many; D: TRBD1; J: TRBJ1-5; CDR3: CASSIGQGGNQPQHF; DNA: TGTGCCAGTAGTATTGGACAGGGAGGCAATCAGCCCCAGCATTTT
V: TRBV28; size: NA; D: NA; J: TRBJ1-4; CDR3: CASIGGIATNEKLFF; DNA: TGTGCCAGCATCGGGGGCATTGCAACTAATGAAAAACTGTTTTTT
V: TRBV27; size: many; D: NA; J: TRBJ1-1; CDR3: CASSYTLGTTNTEAFF; DNA: TGTGCCAGCAGTTACACACTAGGGACAACGAACACTGAAGCTTTCTTT
V: TRBV10-3; size: NA; D: NA; J: TRBJ2-1; CDR3: CAISALTGTGNEQFF; DNA: TGTGCCATCAGTGCCCTAACTGGGACGGGTAATGAGCAGTTCTTC
V: TRBV20-1; size: few; D: NA; J: TRBJ2-1; CDR3: CSADNFRGSYNEQFF; DNA: TGCAGTGCTGACAACTTCAGGGGATCCTACAATGAGCAGTTCTTC
V: TRBV29-1; size: few; D: NA; J: TRBJ1-1; CDR3: CSVGSRAEAFF; DNA: TGCAGCGTTGGCAGCCGGGCTGAAGCTTTCTTT
V: TRBV7-2; size: many; D: NA; J: TRBJ1-2; CDR3: CASSPPPGEQPYTF; DNA: TGTGCCAGCAGCCCACCCCCCGGGGAACAGCCCTACACCTTC
V: TRBV2; size: many; D: NA; J: TRBJ1-5; CDR3: CASSEARQPNQPQHF; DNA: TGTGCCAGCAGTGAAGCGCGGCAGCCTAATCAGCCCCAGCATTTT
V: TRBV5-4; size: few; D: TRBD1; J: TRBJ1-1; CDR3: CASRPGGGGTEAFF; DNA: TGTGCCAGCAGGCCAGGGGGGGGTGGCACTGAAGCTTTCTTT
V: TRBV19; size: many; D: TRBD1; J: TRBJ2-1; CDR3: CASTPGDRRTNEQFF; DNA: TGTGCCAGTACCCCTGGGGACAGGCGTACGAATGAGCAGTTCTTC
V: TRBV7-9; size: many; D: NA; J: TRBJ2-1; CDR3: CASSLGQYVDEQFF; DNA: TGTGCCAGCAGCTTAGGACAATACGTCGATGAGCAGTTCTTC
V: TRBV19; size: NA; D: NA; J: TRBJ2-2; CDR3: CASSKKRQEDGELFF; DNA: TGTGCCAGTAGTAAAAAGAGGCAGGAGGACGGGGAGCTGTTTTTT
V: TRBV7-2; size: few; D: TRBD1; J: TRBJ1-5; CDR3: CASSPDRAQPQHF; DNA: TGTGCCAGCAGCCCGGACAGGGCTCAGCCCCAGCATTTT
V: TRBV7-2; size: few; D: NA; J: TRBJ2-7; CDR3: CASSVRDPQREQYF; DNA: TGTGCCAGCAGCGTCCGGGACCCCCAACGGGAGCAGTACTTC
V: TRBV7-2; size: many; D: NA; J: TRBJ2-4; CDR3: CASSLETIQYF; DNA: TGTGCCAGCAGCTTAGAAACCATTCAGTACTTC
V: TRBV5-5; size: many; D: NA; J: TRBJ1-1; CDR3: CASSTETGLNTEAFF; DNA: TGTGCCAGCAGCACGGAAACAGGGCTGAACACTGAAGCTTTCTTT
V: TRBV9; size: many; D: NA; J: TRBJ2-3; CDR3: CASSVGGSGGSTDTQYF; DNA: TGTGCCAGCAGCGTAGGGGGTTCTGGCGGTAGCACAGATACGCAGTATTTT